The next 22 T cell receptor beta chains were all read from a single sample in a study of T-cell memory formation after mild COVID-19. TCRdb ran MiXCR on the 5' RACE reads and lists one entry per CDR3 protein. The sample shows roughly 550,000 distinct CDR3 sequences, 20% of them seen only once. Sample: PBMCs or a T cell subset sorted from them (not recorded which). These receptors were obtained from an adult woman who had mild COVID-19 (a few samples of this study predate the infection). Cell type and time point are not known.

As DNA, the CDR3 is TGTGCCAGCAGTAGACCTCCAGGGGAGCAGTACTTC. Protein sequence: CASSRPPGEQYF. The V call is TRBV12-3 or TRBV12-4, the J call TRBJ2-7, with D possibly being TRBD1 (5 bases). CDR3 length: 12 residues. With 5 bases removed from V and 7 bases from J, the gap between germline ends came to 12 bases.

The chain links TRBV18 to TRBJ2-5, with 7 positions matching TRBD1. CDR1 and CDR2 (germline): KGHSH, LQKENI. The V gene end was trimmed by 1 base and the J gene end by 4 bases; junction bases not matched to a gene: 9. The CDR3 covers 16 residues. CDR3 nucleotide sequence: TGTGCCAGCTCACCACTCCCTCGTCGGACAGGAGAGACCCAGTACTTC. Encoded protein: CASSPLPRRTGETQYF.

This clonotype was observed a few times. CDR3 bases: TGCGCCAGCAGCCAAGAGGGAGGTTGGAGGGGTGAGACCCAGTACTTC. This translates into CASSQEGGWRGETQYF. This sequence joins TRBV4-1 and TRBJ2-5; the D gene is possibly TRBD2 (6 bases). Trimming removed 0 bases at V and 5 bases at J, with 16 bases between. Germline CDR1 and CDR2: MGHRA and YSYEKL. This CDR3 is built from 16 residues.

The J gene is TRBJ2-7, the V gene TRBV5-1, with a weak D call TRBD2 (5 bases). This CDR3 region has 15 residues. The germline V and J ends were trimmed by 0 bases and 0 bases, with 10 bases remaining between them. CDR1 and CDR2 (germline): SGHRS, YFSETQ. CDR3 region: CASSLAGSLSYEQYF. The CDR3 nucleotides are TGCGCCAGCAGCTTGGCGGGGTCCCTCTCCTACGAGCAGTACTTC. The full variable domain, its missing parts supplied by reference TRBV5-1 and TRBJ2-7, is KAGVTQTPRYLIKTRGQQVTLSCSPISGHRSVSWYQQTPGQGLQFLFEYFSETQRNKGNFPGRFSGRQFSNSRSEMNVSTLELGDSALYLCASSLAGSLSYEQYFGPGTRLTVT.

V gene TRBV12-3 or TRBV12-4 combines with J gene TRBJ1-1; TRBD1 agrees at 8 bases. Germline trimming cut 5 bases from V and 4 bases from J; bases unmatched to any gene: 9. This CDR3 is built from 15 residues. The CDR3 sequence: CASSQPTGAGTEAFF. CDR3 in DNA: TGTGCCAGCAGTCAACCGACAGGGGCGGGCACTGAAGCTTTCTTT.

The chain links TRBV20-1 to TRBJ2-1, with D tentatively TRBD1 (6 bases). V dropped 0 bases and J dropped 13 bases, with 19 bases sitting between them. Per germline, CDR1 DFQATT and CDR2 SNEGSKA (reference sequence). The CDR3 is 14 residues long. CDR3 residues: CSARDPYIRQEQFF. CDR3 nucleotide sequence: TGCAGTGCTAGAGATCCATACATCCGACAGGAACAGTTCTTC.

The V gene is TRBV4-3, the J gene TRBJ1-2; D call uncertain. Germline loops: CDR1 LGHNA, CDR2 YSLEER. This CDR3 contains 15 residues. The V and J ends lost 4 bases and 0 bases respectively, with 12 bases between them. The CDR3 nucleotides read TGCGCCAGCAGCCCGGACGGCCGGACTAACTATGGCTACACCTTC. Translation gives CASSPDGRTNYGYTF.

V usage is TRBV4-1 and J usage is TRBJ1-2; tentatively, D is TRBD1 (6 bases). Germline V CDR1 and CDR2: MGHRA, YSYEKL. V lost 1 base and J lost 1, with 13 bases in between. The length of the CDR3 is 16 residues. In DNA, the CDR3 is TGCGCCAGCAGCCAAGTTGAGGGGGGCGATAACTATGGCTACACCTTC. This codes for CASSQVEGGDNYGYTF.

This clonotype was observed a handful of times. The chain joins TRBV30 to TRBJ2-1, with 11 bases identical to TRBD2. Losses at the gene ends were 1 base for V and 12 bases for J; bases not matched to a gene: 14. CDR3 length: 16 amino acids. Per the germline V gene, CDR1 is GTSNPN and CDR2 is SVGIG (reference sequence). The CDR3 reads CAWSGSGGLAGLGQFF. CDR3 nucleotide sequence: TGTGCCTGGAGTGGGTCAGGAGGACTAGCGGGCTTGGGGCAGTTCTTC. Together with reference TRBV30 and TRBJ2-1, the CDR3 gives the full variable domain: SQTIHQWPATLVQPVGSPLSLECTVEGTSNPNLYWYRQAAGRGLQLLFYSVGIGQISSEVPQNLSASRPQDRQFILSSKKLLLSDSGFYLCAWSGSGGLAGLGQFFGPGTRLTVL.

This chain joins TRBV27 and TRBJ1-4; 10 nucleotides match TRBD1. V lost 4 bases, J lost 8 bases, and 13 bases stayed unmatched. Germline V gene data show CDR1 as MNHEY and CDR2 as SMNVEV (reference sequence). The CDR3 contains 17 residues. The chain's CDR3 is CASSSYPPGTGDEKLFF. CDR3 bases: TGTGCCAGCAGTTCGTATCCTCCCGGGACAGGGGACGAAAAACTGTTTTTT.

This clonotype was found many times. The chain combines TRBV12-3 or TRBV12-4 with TRBJ2-7; TRBD1 is a possible D gene (6 bases). The CDR3 consists of 14 residues. V dropped 6 bases and J dropped 4 bases, with 16 bases sitting between them. CDR3 sequence reads: CASSPQGTGYEQYF. The CDR3, as DNA: TGTGCCAGCAGCCCGCAGGGGACGGGGTACGAGCAGTACTTC.

This clonotype was seen a few times. The CDR3: CASSPLSSSYEQYF. CDR3 in DNA: TGCGCCAGCAGCCCCCTGAGTAGCTCCTACGAGCAGTACTTC. The chain joins TRBV4-1 to TRBJ2-7; D is unclear. CDR1 MGHRA and CDR2 YSYEKL come from the germline V gene. This CDR3 is 14 amino acids long. V shed 4 bases and J shed 0 bases, with 10 bases lying between them.

On this clonotype itself: Relative to the germline gene, one junction end is altered; a read error may explain this. The chain carries TRBV15 and TRBJ1-6; 7 bases line up with TRBD1. The CDR3 has 14 residues. Looked up from germline, CDR1 is LNHNV and CDR2 is YYDKDF (reference sequence). The CDR3 protein is CATSSQGEASPLNF. CDR3 DNA sequence: TGTGCCACCAGCAGCCAGGGGGAGGCCTCACCCCTCAACTTT.

J is TRBJ1-1 and V is TRBV6-1; 9 bases line up with TRBD1. CDR1 and CDR2 from the germline V gene are MNHNS and SASEGT. V lost 3 bases and J lost 6; bases outside the gene matches: 8. There are 15 residues in the CDR3. The chain's CDR3 is CASSEPGQGIPEAFF. CDR3 coding DNA: TGTGCCAGCAGTGAGCCGGGACAGGGAATCCCTGAAGCTTTCTTT.

This chain uses TRBV5-1 with TRBJ1-5; D perhaps matches TRBD1 (5 bases). The germline V gene encodes CDR1 SGHRS and CDR2 YFSETQ. Trimming removed 1 base at V and 1 base at J, with 12 bases between. The CDR3 spans 16 residues. CDR3 DNA: TGCGCCAGCAGCTTGTCTGGGGCGGAAAGCAATCAGCCCCAGCATTTT. It yields the protein CASSLSGAESNQPQHF. The full variable domain, completed using reference TRBV5-1 and TRBJ1-5, is KAGVTQTPRYLIKTRGQQVTLSCSPISGHRSVSWYQQTPGQGLQFLFEYFSETQRNKGNFPGRFSGRQFSNSRSEMNVSTLELGDSALYLCASSLSGAESNQPQHFGDGTRLSIL.

This clonotype came up a few times. A much bigger clone sits one base away, suggesting this may be a read error. The chain links TRBV5-1 to TRBJ2-3; TRBD2 matches at 10 bases. This CDR3 has 16 residues. CDR1 is SGHRS and CDR2 is YFSETQ in the germline V gene. V gave up 1 base and J gave up 0 bases; unmatched junction bases: 2. CDR3 protein: CASSLTTSGSTDTQYF. The CDR3, as DNA: TGCGCCAGCAGCTTGACGACTAGCGGGAGCACAGATACGCAGTATTTT. Variable domain in full (rest from reference TRBV5-1 and TRBJ2-3): KAGVTQTPRYLIKTRGQQVTLSCSPISGHRSVSWYQQTPGQGLQFLFEYFSETQRNKGNFPGRFSGRQFSNSRSEMNVSTLELGDSALYLCASSLTTSGSTDTQYFGPGTRLTVL.

This clonotype was observed a few times. V usage is TRBV2 and J usage is TRBJ2-5; 9 bases are shared with TRBD1. The germline gives CDR1 SNHLY, CDR2 FYNNEI. The CDR3 covers 14 residues. The ends lost 5 bases at V and 5 bases at J; junction bases unmatched: 6. The CDR3, as DNA: TGTGCCAGCAGTTGGACAGGGGAGGGGGAGACCCAGTACTTC. Its translation is CASSWTGEGETQYF.

V usage is TRBV5-4 and J usage is TRBJ2-1; 10 bases fit TRBD2. Germline CDR1 SGHNT, CDR2 YYREEE (reference sequence). V dropped 4 bases and J dropped 8; count of bases not matched to a gene: 12. This CDR3 is built from 16 residues. The CDR3 protein is CASSAYASGRGDEQFF. As DNA, the CDR3 is TGTGCCAGCAGCGCCTACGCTAGCGGGAGAGGGGATGAGCAGTTCTTC.

The chain couples TRBV7-9 to TRBJ2-7; 11 bases map to TRBD1. The V gene end was trimmed by 5 bases and the J gene end by 0 bases; junction bases not matched to a gene: 12. This CDR3 comprises 18 residues. Germline V gene sequence: CDR1 SEHNR, CDR2 FQNEAQ (reference sequence). CDR3 region: CASSRSLTGTGGSYEQYF. CDR3 coding DNA: TGTGCCAGCAGCCGTTCGTTGACCGGGACAGGGGGCTCCTACGAGCAGTACTTC.

This clonotype has a handful of counts. The V gene is TRBV27, the J gene TRBJ2-7; maybe TRBD2 (6 bases). Per germline, CDR1 MNHEY and CDR2 SMNVEV (reference sequence). This CDR3 has 15 residues. Deletions cut 6 bases from V and 0 bases from J, with 15 bases between. The CDR3 region has the DNA TGTGCCAGCAGGGAGGGGCTCAGGAGCTCCTACGAGCAGTACTTC. Its protein product is CASREGLRSSYEQYF.

The rearrangement uses TRBV12-3 or TRBV12-4 and TRBJ1-1; 7 nucleotides match TRBD1. V lost 7 bases and J lost 4; bases outside the gene matches: 9. The CDR3 has 14 residues. The CDR3 loop is CASTLAGGLTEAFF. Here the CDR3 DNA reads TGTGCCAGCACCCTGGCAGGGGGGCTCACTGAAGCTTTCTTT.

This clonotype was seen more than once but under ten times. This rearrangement joins TRBV9 to TRBJ2-1, with D unclear. CDR3 length: 15 residues. V lost 6 bases and J lost 1, with 14 bases in between. Looked up from germline, CDR1 is SGDLS and CDR2 is YYNGEE. The DNA for the CDR3 is TGTGCCAGCACTCCAGGAACGGTGTCCTACAATGAGCAGTTCTTC. Encoded protein: CASTPGTVSYNEQFF.